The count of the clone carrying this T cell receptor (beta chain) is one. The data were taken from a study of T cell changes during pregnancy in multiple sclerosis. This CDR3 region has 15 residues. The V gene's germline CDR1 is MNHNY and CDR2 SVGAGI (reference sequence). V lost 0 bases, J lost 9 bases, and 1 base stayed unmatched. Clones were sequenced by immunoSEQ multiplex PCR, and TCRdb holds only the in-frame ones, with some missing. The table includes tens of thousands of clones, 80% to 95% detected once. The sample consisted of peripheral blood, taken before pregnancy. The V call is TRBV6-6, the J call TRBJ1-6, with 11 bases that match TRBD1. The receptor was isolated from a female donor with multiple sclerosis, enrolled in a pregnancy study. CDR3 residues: CASSYSGTGGSPLHF. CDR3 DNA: TGTGCCAGCAGTTACTCCGGGACAGGGGGTTCACCCCTCCACTTT.